This TCR beta chain was sequenced for a study of molecular identifiers for immune sequencing clone quantification. V was shortened by 6 bases and J by 7 bases, with 10 bases between the two germline ends. The CDR3 is 12 residues long. Per germline, CDR1 SEHNR and CDR2 FQNEAQ (reference sequence). As CD8+CD4-CCR7+CD45RA+ cells, naive CD8 T cells were sorted. TCRdb reprocessed the PCR reads via MiXCR and lists one record per CDR3 protein. The sample includes nearly 650,000 distinct CDR3 sequences, over 25% of them seen just once. This clonotype was detected many times. The receptor's source is a human donor in good health. Some libraries in this study had Jurkat cell RNA spiked in. The sequencing sample was made of naive CD8+ T cells from blood, with Jurkat cell RNA spiked in. Subset defined: FACS-sorted CD8+CD4-CCR7+CD45RA+ naive T cells. The chain combines TRBV7-9 with TRBJ1-5, with D hard to call. The CDR3 nucleotides read TGTGCCAGCAGTTTGGATATGCAGCCCCAGCATTTT. This codes for CASSLDMQPQHF.